This is a list of T cell receptor beta chains from one sample in a study of regulatory T cells in long-lasting Graves disease. TCRdb reprocessed the multiplex PCR reads via MiXCR and lists one record per CDR3 protein. The sample yields over 400,000 distinct CDR3 sequences, around 13% seen once. These data were likewise used in another study, on T cells in Graves' hyperthyroidism and ophthalmopathy.

The source material was peripheral blood mononuclear cells (PBMCs), sampled at new diagnosis, from a patient treated with antithyroid drugs. The origin of the receptors is a woman aged 45-65 years with Graves disease. The CDR3 runs from the conserved cysteine through the conserved F or W. The D gene is left open where the match is weak. Clone size is not always given. Where it is, it says once, few, many or a class for expanded clones.

clone size	J gene	D gene	CDR3 length	V gene	CDR3 protein	CDR3 DNA
many	TRBJ2-1	TRBD2	15	TRBV2	CASSAGLGVYNEQFF	TGTGCCAGCAGTGCGGGACTAGGGGTCTACAATGAGCAGTTCTTC
many	TRBJ2-7	TRBD2	14	TRBV28	CASSLDSGRYEQYF	TGTGCCAGCAGTCTAGATAGCGGGAGGTACGAGCAGTACTTC
many	TRBJ2-7	TRBD1	15	TRBV27	CASRRRQGGSYEQYF	TGTGCCAGCAGGAGAAGACAGGGGGGGTCCTACGAGCAGTACTTC
many	TRBJ2-1	-	14	TRBV13	CASSLFSSYNEQFF	TGTGCCAGCAGCTTATTCAGCTCCTACAATGAGCAGTTCTTC
many	TRBJ2-7	-	17	TRBV12-3/TRBV12-4	CASSLWRGGGWSYEQYF	TGTGCCAGCAGTTTATGGCGCGGGGGCGGATGGTCCTACGAGCAGTACTTC
many	TRBJ2-1	-	15	TRBV5-1	CASSSRQASYNEQFF	TGCGCCAGCAGCTCCCGACAGGCCTCCTACAATGAGCAGTTCTTC
-	TRBJ2-7	TRBD2	12	TRBV7-8	CASKNSGREQYF	TGTGCCAGCAAGAATAGCGGGAGAGAGCAGTACTTC
many	TRBJ2-5	TRBD2	14	TRBV5-1	CASSFRGREETQYF	TGCGCCAGCAGCTTTCGCGGGAGGGAAGAGACCCAGTACTTC
many	TRBJ2-3	TRBD2	15	TRBV11-1	CASSLPSGNTDTQYF	TGTGCCAGCAGCTTGCCTAGCGGGAACACAGATACGCAGTATTTT
many	TRBJ2-7	TRBD2	14	TRBV28	CASSNPREPYEQYF	TGTGCCAGCAGTAACCCGCGGGAGCCCTACGAGCAGTACTTC
-	TRBJ2-2	-	14	TRBV28	CASIDGTNTGELFF	TGTGCCAGCATCGACGGGACGAACACCGGGGAGCTGTTTTTT
many	TRBJ1-1	TRBD1	14	TRBV29-1	CSVGRGLVNTEAFF	TGCAGCGTTGGCAGGGGGCTCGTGAACACTGAAGCTTTCTTT
many	TRBJ2-5	-	13	TRBV28	CASSGVFQETQYF	TGTGCCAGCAGTGGGGTCTTCCAAGAGACCCAGTACTTC
many	TRBJ1-1	TRBD1	14	TRBV12-3/TRBV12-4	CASSPGGWNTEAFF	TGTGCCAGCAGCCCAGGGGGCTGGAACACTGAAGCTTTCTTT
-	TRBJ2-7	TRBD1	16	TRBV7-6	CASSYGQGWYSYEQYF	TGTGCCAGCAGCTATGGACAGGGCTGGTATTCCTACGAGCAGTACTTC
many	TRBJ1-1	-	13	TRBV27	CASSFGSNSEAFF	TGTGCCAGCAGTTTCGGTTCTAATTCTGAAGCTTTCTTT
-	TRBJ2-1	-	14	TRBV19	CAGNPPSVWVEQFF	TGTGCCGGTAATCCCCCAAGCGTGTGGGTTGAGCAGTTCTTC
-	TRBJ2-7	-	15	TRBV3-1	CASSQGPGSSYEQYF	TGTGCCAGCAGCCAAGGCCCGGGCAGCTCCTACGAGCAGTACTTC
-	TRBJ2-4	TRBD1	13	TRBV24-1	CATSEGGQARQYF	TGTGCCACCAGTGAGGGGGGACAGGCCCGTCAGTACTTC
-	TRBJ2-7	TRBD1	16	TRBV10-3	CAISVSGQGYIYEQYF	TGTGCCATCAGTGTTTCGGGACAGGGATATATCTACGAGCAGTACTTC
-	TRBJ2-2	-	12	TRBV19	CASSISTGELFF	TGTGCCAGCTCTATTAGCACCGGGGAGCTGTTTTTT
few	TRBJ2-1	-	15	TRBV4-1	CASSQDFGTMDEQFF	TGCGCCAGCAGCCAAGATTTCGGGACGATGGATGAGCAGTTCTTC